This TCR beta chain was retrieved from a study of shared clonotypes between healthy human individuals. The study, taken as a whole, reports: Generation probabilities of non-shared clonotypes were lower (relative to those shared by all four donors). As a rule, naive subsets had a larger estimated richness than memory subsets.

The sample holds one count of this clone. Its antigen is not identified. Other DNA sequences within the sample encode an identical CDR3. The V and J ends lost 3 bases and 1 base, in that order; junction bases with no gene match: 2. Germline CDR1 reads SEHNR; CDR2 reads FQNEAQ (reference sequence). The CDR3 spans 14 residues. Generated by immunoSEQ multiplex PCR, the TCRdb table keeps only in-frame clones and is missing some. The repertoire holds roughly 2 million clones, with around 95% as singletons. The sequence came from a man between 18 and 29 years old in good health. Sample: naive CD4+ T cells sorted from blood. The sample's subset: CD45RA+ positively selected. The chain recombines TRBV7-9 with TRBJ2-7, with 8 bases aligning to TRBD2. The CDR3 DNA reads TGTGCCAGCAGCTTTACTAGCGGTTCCTACGAGCAGTACTTC. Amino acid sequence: CASSFTSGSYEQYF.